The rows below give T cell receptor beta chains drawn from one sample of a study of cytomegalovirus exposure and HLA in healthy donors. The data were produced by immunoSEQ multiplex PCR, yet TCRdb's version contains in-frame clones alone and is incomplete. The table lists about 73,000 clones, over 60% of them singletons. The sequencing input was PBMCs. The receptors were gathered from a male donor in good health and CMV-seronegative. Both conserved end residues are part of each CDR3. Fields, in order: clone size, J gene, D gene, V gene, CDR3 protein, CDR3 DNA. D genes are given only for firm matches. Clone sizes are given selectively: once, few, many, or a class where the clone is expanded.

abundance: NA
j_gene: TRBJ1-6
d_gene: NA
v_gene: TRBV14
CDR3aa: CASRLKTFPLHF
CDR3nt: TGTGCCAGCAGACTAAAGACTTTTCCCCTCCACTTT

abundance: NA
j_gene: TRBJ2-7
d_gene: NA
v_gene: TRBV6-6
CDR3aa: CASSSEVPGYEQYF
CDR3nt: TGTGCCAGCAGTTCAGAGGTTCCGGGATACGAGCAGTACTTC

abundance: NA
j_gene: TRBJ2-1
d_gene: NA
v_gene: TRBV2
CDR3aa: CASTRDISFYEQFF
CDR3nt: TGTGCCAGCACCCGGGACATTTCGTTCTATGAGCAGTTCTTC

abundance: NA
j_gene: TRBJ2-5
d_gene: NA
v_gene: TRBV19
CDR3aa: CASSSGQPGAQYF
CDR3nt: TGTGCCAGTAGTAGCGGACAGCCTGGGGCCCAGTACTTC

abundance: few
j_gene: TRBJ1-2
d_gene: TRBD1
v_gene: TRBV2
CDR3aa: CASSMDRDRGRSGYTF
CDR3nt: TGTGCCAGCAGTATGGACCGGGACAGGGGCAGGAGTGGCTACACCTTC

abundance: NA
j_gene: TRBJ2-6
d_gene: TRBD1
v_gene: TRBV6-6
CDR3aa: CASTRDRGSGANVLTF
CDR3nt: TGTGCCAGCACCCGGGACAGGGGAAGTGGGGCCAACGTCCTGACTTTC

abundance: NA
j_gene: TRBJ2-1
d_gene: TRBD1
v_gene: TRBV14
CDR3aa: CASSRIPKNPRTGNNEQFF
CDR3nt: TGTGCCAGCAGCCGAATCCCAAAAAACCCTAGGACAGGTAACAATGAGCAGTTCTTC

abundance: NA
j_gene: TRBJ1-1
d_gene: NA
v_gene: TRBV19
CDR3aa: CASSIGNTEAFF
CDR3nt: TGTGCCAGTAGTATCGGGAACACTGAAGCTTTCTTT

abundance: NA
j_gene: TRBJ2-5
d_gene: TRBD1
v_gene: TRBV7-9
CDR3aa: CASSLPGGQETQYF
CDR3nt: TGTGCCAGCAGCTTACCAGGGGGCCAAGAGACCCAGTACTTC

abundance: NA
j_gene: TRBJ2-1
d_gene: NA
v_gene: TRBV4-1
CDR3aa: CASSQDEGGLYNEQFF
CDR3nt: TGCGCCAGCAGCCAAGATGAGGGGGGGTTATACAATGAGCAGTTCTTC

abundance: NA
j_gene: TRBJ2-5
d_gene: TRBD2
v_gene: TRBV4-1
CDR3aa: CASSQDSGLAGGQETQYF
CDR3nt: TGCGCCAGCAGCCAAGATTCGGGACTAGCGGGGGGACAAGAGACCCAGTACTTC

abundance: NA
j_gene: TRBJ2-3
d_gene: NA
v_gene: TRBV10-1
CDR3aa: CASSGTGFGADTQYF
CDR3nt: TGCGCCAGCAGCGGTACAGGGTTCGGGGCAGATACGCAGTATTTT

abundance: NA
j_gene: TRBJ1-1
d_gene: NA
v_gene: TRBV19
CDR3aa: CASSKYDKNTEAFF
CDR3nt: TGTGCCAGTAGTAAATATGACAAGAACACTGAAGCTTTCTTT

abundance: NA
j_gene: TRBJ2-2
d_gene: TRBD1
v_gene: TRBV2
CDR3aa: CATADRVNLFF
CDR3nt: TGTGCCACTGCGGACAGGGTGAACCTGTTTTTT

abundance: once
j_gene: TRBJ2-7
d_gene: TRBD2
v_gene: TRBV19
CDR3aa: CASRQREGSYEQYF
CDR3nt: TGTGCCAGTAGACAGCGGGAGGGATCCTACGAGCAGTACTTC

abundance: NA
j_gene: TRBJ2-3
d_gene: NA
v_gene: TRBV5-4
CDR3aa: CASSLDRNPTDTQYF
CDR3nt: TGTGCCAGCAGCTTGGACAGAAACCCCACAGATACGCAGTATTTT

abundance: NA
j_gene: TRBJ2-7
d_gene: TRBD1
v_gene: TRBV6-5
CDR3aa: CASSRQGGSYEQYF
CDR3nt: TGTGCCAGCAGTAGACAGGGCGGGTCCTACGAGCAGTACTTC

abundance: NA
j_gene: TRBJ2-1
d_gene: TRBD2
v_gene: TRBV10-3
CDR3aa: CAIRTGTSGRVSGDEQFF
CDR3nt: TGTGCCATCAGGACAGGGACTAGCGGGAGGGTATCGGGCGATGAGCAGTTCTTC

abundance: once
j_gene: TRBJ2-7
d_gene: TRBD2
v_gene: TRBV5-4
CDR3aa: CASSEGRGGAYEQYF
CDR3nt: TGTGCCAGCAGCGAAGGTCGCGGGGGGGCCTACGAGCAGTACTTC

abundance: NA
j_gene: TRBJ2-3
d_gene: TRBD1
v_gene: TRBV7-2
CDR3aa: CASAGTGGADTQYF
CDR3nt: TGTGCCAGCGCAGGGACAGGTGGAGCAGATACGCAGTATTTT

abundance: once
j_gene: TRBJ2-7
d_gene: NA
v_gene: TRBV5-1
CDR3aa: CASSLEGSSYEQYF
CDR3nt: TGCGCCAGCAGCTTGGAAGGGAGCTCCTACGAGCAGTACTTC

abundance: NA
j_gene: TRBJ1-2
d_gene: NA
v_gene: TRBV6-1
CDR3aa: CASSDLTTGYGYTF
CDR3nt: TGTGCCAGCAGTGACCTAACGACGGGCTATGGCTACACCTTC

abundance: NA
j_gene: TRBJ1-5
d_gene: TRBD1
v_gene: TRBV4-1
CDR3aa: CASRLQGLAAHQPQHF
CDR3nt: TGCGCCAGCAGATTACAGGGGTTAGCTGCCCATCAGCCCCAGCATTTT

abundance: NA
j_gene: TRBJ1-3
d_gene: NA
v_gene: TRBV28
CDR3aa: CASSLTRAYGNTIYF
CDR3nt: TGTGCCAGCAGTTTAACGAGGGCTTATGGAAACACCATATATTTT

abundance: once
j_gene: TRBJ1-1
d_gene: NA
v_gene: TRBV6-5
CDR3aa: CASSYSGLENTEAFF
CDR3nt: TGCGCCAGCAGTTACTCGGGACTAGAGAACACTGAAGCTTTCTTT

abundance: NA
j_gene: TRBJ2-1
d_gene: TRBD2
v_gene: TRBV4-2
CDR3aa: CASSPGEASGNEQFF
CDR3nt: TGTGCCAGCAGCCCTGGGGAGGCTAGCGGCAATGAGCAGTTCTTC

abundance: NA
j_gene: TRBJ2-3
d_gene: NA
v_gene: TRBV5-6
CDR3aa: CASSLDGAGTSQYF
CDR3nt: TGTGCCAGCAGCTTGGACGGGGCGGGAACGTCGCAGTATTTT